The rows below give T cell receptor beta chains drawn from one sample of a study of blood T cell repertoires in COVID-19. Repertoires were generated with immunoSEQ multiplex PCR, while TCRdb's copy carries only in-frame clones and drops some. The sample consists of 75,000 to 100,000 clones, 65% to 85% of them appearing once. Sequencing was done on a sample of peripheral blood. The receptors were gathered from a woman of 80 years or more with acute or convalescent COVID-19. CDR3s leave out the opening cysteine and the closing phenylalanine or tryptophan.

j_call v_call cdr3_aa
TRBJ2-5 TRBV7-2 ASSLGLAEETQY
TRBJ1-1 TRBV11-1 ASSLVRDSQNTEAF
TRBJ1-2 TRBV7-9 ASSYGQGHGYT
TRBJ2-7 TRBV15 ATSRGVDSAEQY
TRBJ1-2 TRBV20-1 SAQGNYGYT
TRBJ1-5 TRBV5-6 ASSLGQGGQPQH
TRBJ2-3 TRBV5-1 ASSLAPPAGGYKDTQY
TRBJ2-3 TRBV19 ASSIMGGQDTQY
TRBJ2-3 TRBV15 ATSRRSGTDTQY
TRBJ2-2 TRBV7-2 ASSLAGQGGELF
TRBJ2-3 TRBV24-1 ATSDSTPRVQY
TRBJ2-2 TRBV27 ASSLSEREGITGELF
TRBJ2-5 TRBV28 ASNSRVGLETQY
TRBJ2-1 TRBV10-3 AISESYNEQF
TRBJ2-3 TRBV5-1 ASSTITGGRGDTQY